The sequence of this T cell receptor beta chain was determined in a study of cytotoxic CD8 clonotypes in ibrutinib-treated CLL. Study-wide context: Included were 11 to 12 relapsed/refractory and about 15 treatment-naive patients, of whom 17 were IGHV unmutated. Partial responses totalled roughly 25 and complete responses 2; after median 68 months, approximately 15 remained remitted and about twelve progressed. Study conclusions and caveats: Rising at ibrutinib response, clonality subsequently fell back toward baseline at progression. Patients had baseline clonality above age-matched healthy donors, and this clonality moved with circulating CD8+ T-cell counts.

The count of this clone is one. Its antigen remains unidentified. Using immunoSEQ multiplex PCR, the repertoire was profiled, and TCRdb retains in-frame clones only, with some absent. The top ten hold 6.7% of the sample, which has around 310,000 clones, approximately 80% seen once. Sequences were derived from PBMCs, sampled before ibrutinib treatment. This TCR derives from a human donor with chronic lymphocytic leukemia.

CDR3 nucleotide sequence: TGTGCCAGCAACGTCAGGGGTCTGTATCAGCCCCAGCATTTT. Translation gives CASNVRGLYQPQHF. The J gene is TRBJ1-5, the V gene TRBV2, with a tentative D call TRBD1 (6 bases). V was shortened by 7 bases and J by 5 bases, with 15 bases between the two germline ends. Germline V lookup: CDR1 SNHLY, CDR2 FYNNEI. CDR3 length: 14 residues.